The sequence of this TCR beta chain was determined in a study of blood T cell repertoires in COVID-19. Overall study context: Nucleic acid was either cDNA or gDNA, and it came from T cells, B-cell-depleted T cells, or PBMCs.

Generated by immunoSEQ multiplex PCR, the TCRdb table keeps only in-frame clones and is missing some. The sample lists approximately 38,000 clones; about four fifths were seen once. Trimming cost V 4 bases and J 11 bases, with 17 bases left between them. The CDR3 spans 12 residues. Germline V gene data show CDR1 as GTSNPN and CDR2 as SVGIG (reference sequence). This clonotype originated in a human donor with acute or convalescent COVID-19. The donor label of this sample is uncertain. Sequenced material: peripheral blood. This sequence joins TRBV30 and TRBJ1-1, with no clear D. CDR3 DNA: TGTGCCTGGACCTCGGGAAGCCGGCGGGCTTTCTTT. Residues: CAWTSGSRRAFF.